This T cell receptor beta chain was sequenced for a study of shared clonotypes between healthy human individuals. Findings and limits, study-wide: Among a handful of donors, about 5% of naive CD4 clonotypes were found in common.

200 to 250 ng DNA, tens of thousands of T cell genomes, went into each sorted-subset replicate PCR. The protocol was immunoSEQ multiplex PCR, while the TCRdb copy is restricted to in-frame clones and leaves out a portion. The sample includes around 2,000,000 clones, 90% to 95% seen only once; the top ten take 0.1% to 0.15%. On this clone itself: Its target is unknown.

This CDR3 spans 16 amino acids. Germline CDR1 and CDR2: SGHNT and YYREEE (reference sequence). Deletions cut 0 bases from V and 6 bases from J, with 17 bases between. Sequenced sample: naive CD4+ T cells sorted from blood. Noted subset: CD45RA+ positively selected. The sequence was collected from a man aged 18 to 29 in good health. The chain recombines TRBV5-4 with TRBJ2-3; D remains unclear. The CDR3 region is CASSLGDWKEFDTQYF. For the CDR3, the DNA is TGTGCCAGCAGCTTGGGCGACTGGAAAGAGTTTGATACGCAGTATTTT.